A selection of T cell receptor beta chains follows, all from one sample in a study of blood T cell repertoires in COVID-19. Profiled with immunoSEQ multiplex PCR; TCRdb holds only in-frame clones, not every one. Among under 250,000 clones, about 91% were seen once, and the ten largest hold around 6.3%. Sequencing was performed on peripheral blood. The receptors here all came from a woman aged 25 to 39 with COVID-19, enrolled during active disease. CDR3s leave out the opening cysteine and the closing phenylalanine or tryptophan.

>TRBJ2-1|TRBV5-1
ASSSSTAEQF
>TRBJ1-4|TRBV28
ASSLALTARVEKLF
>TRBJ1-1|TRBV4-3
ASSQHRVGTEAF
>TRBJ2-5|TRBV4-3
ASSQDASGGTQETQY
>TRBJ1-1|TRBV7-9
ASSSGQGLDTEAF
>TRBJ1-2|TRBV11-2
ASSYRDRGFYGYT
>TRBJ2-1|TRBV28
ASSTIPNEQF
>TRBJ2-3|TRBV27
ASSLTGTSPYTQY
>TRBJ1-5|TRBV3-1/TRBV3-2
ASSQDELGPQH
>TRBJ1-4|TRBV2
ASKLQATNEKLF
>TRBJ1-5|TRBV5-6
ASSFGAGVNQPQH
>TRBJ2-3|TRBV3-1/TRBV3-2
ASSLSQAGYVADTQY
>TRBJ2-2|TRBV4-2
ASSRATTGGGTGELF
>TRBJ1-1|TRBV27
ASREIDRNTEAF
>TRBJ2-6|TRBV5-1
ATSPGGTSSGANVLT
>TRBJ2-2|TRBV6-5
ASKGGGDTGELF
>TRBJ2-6|TRBV5-1
ASSTRTEHRGGANVLT
>TRBJ1-1|TRBV19
ASMGQTIEAF
>TRBJ1-2|TRBV4-1
ASSQAYGYT
>TRBJ1-2|TRBV19
ASSTLHRVGYT
>TRBJ1-5|TRBV2
ASSEGTRDTGSQH
>TRBJ2-1|TRBV6-6
ASSPGQRSSWHEQF
>TRBJ2-1|TRBV6-2/TRBV6-3
ASSSATGSYNEQF
>TRBJ2-7|TRBV6-5
ASSRLLGQGYEQY
>TRBJ1-3|TRBV4-2
ASSPTPDSSGNTIY
>TRBJ2-5|TRBV28
ASSSFRGPKETQY
>TRBJ2-2|TRBV5-1
ASQGPGELF
>TRBJ2-5|TRBV4-1
ASRGNPRREAQY
>TRBJ1-1|TRBV10-3
ATSRDREGTEAF
>TRBJ1-5|TRBV27
ASSLSSRAHQPQH
>TRBJ1-1|TRBV10-3
AISGQGRNTEAF
>TRBJ2-1|TRBV5-1
ASSLAGIGPGSNEQF
>TRBJ1-3|TRBV14
ASSLISGNTIY
>TRBJ2-4|TRBV6-2/TRBV6-3
ASSYTGQGCY
>TRBJ2-7|TRBV28
ASSLGHSSSYEQY
>TRBJ2-3|TRBV5-6
ASSLGEYADTQY
>TRBJ1-1|TRBV4-1
ASSQPLRVTEAF
>TRBJ2-3|TRBV6-1
ASSEFGGETDTQY
>TRBJ2-7|TRBV6-6
ASSPRTGWYEQY
>TRBJ2-2|TRBV13
ASSFQTGGAFGELF
>TRBJ2-1|TRBV3-1/TRBV3-2
ASSQPGPTGRNEQF
>TRBJ1-1|TRBV11-2
ASSSGGTEAF
>TRBJ2-1|TRBV12-5
ASGASGAYNEQF
>TRBJ1-5|TRBV3-1/TRBV3-2
ASSPSDRGVNQPQH
>TRBJ2-3|TRBV27
ASSRQGESTDTQY
>TRBJ2-1|TRBV11-2
ASSRERDINEQF
>TRBJ2-6|TRBV7-2
ASRAGTGANVLT
>TRBJ1-2|TRBV7-2
ASTPRGGVYGYT
>TRBJ1-6|TRBV7-2
ASSWAPVSGSPLH
>TRBJ1-5|TRBV19
ASSIGKRVSNQPQH